The T cell receptor beta chain described here comes from a study of CD8 T cells in Susac syndrome. The RNA input was roughly 0.5 to 1 ug, and it was reverse transcribed with random hexamers. TCRdb analysed the immunoSEQ multiplex PCR reads with MiXCR anew, one entry per CDR3 protein. The data show around 23,000 distinct CDR3 sequences, 85% to 95% seen once. V shed 0 bases and J 4 bases; nucleotides not matched to a gene: 6. The CDR3 extends over 16 amino acids. Germline loops: CDR1 SGHRS, CDR2 YFSETQ. This receptor was taken from a human donor with Susac syndrome. Sample: CD8+ T cells from PBMCs. The genes are TRBV5-1 and TRBJ2-3; 9 bases fit TRBD2. The chain's CDR3 is CASSLGGGGAADTQYF. CDR3 coding DNA: TGCGCCAGCAGCTTGGGTGGCGGGGGGGCCGCAGATACGCAGTATTTT. Full variable domain (remainder filled in from reference TRBV5-1 and TRBJ2-3): KAGVTQTPRYLIKTRGQQVTLSCSPISGHRSVSWYQQTPGQGLQFLFEYFSETQRNKGNFPGRFSGRQFSNSRSEMNVSTLELGDSALYLCASSLGGGGAADTQYFGPGTRLTVL.